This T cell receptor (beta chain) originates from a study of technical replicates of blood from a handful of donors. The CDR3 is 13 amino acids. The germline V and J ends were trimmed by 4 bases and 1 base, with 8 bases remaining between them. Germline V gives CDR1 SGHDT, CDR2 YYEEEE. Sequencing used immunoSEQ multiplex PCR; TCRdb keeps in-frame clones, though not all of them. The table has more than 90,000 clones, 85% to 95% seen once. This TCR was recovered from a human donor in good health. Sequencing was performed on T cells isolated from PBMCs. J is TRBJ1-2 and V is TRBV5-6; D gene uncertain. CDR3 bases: TGTGCCAGCAGCCCACGGGTTAACTATGGCTACACCTTC. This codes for CASSPRVNYGYTF.